These 2 T cell receptor beta chains share one sample of origin, sequenced in a study of T cells of healthy individuals. TCRdb reprocessed the 5' RACE reads via MiXCR and lists one record per CDR3 protein. The data hold about 100,000 distinct CDR3 sequences, with roughly 18% observed a single time. All receptors come from a human donor in good health.

This clonotype was seen repeatedly, ten times or more. This chain uses TRBV28 with TRBJ1-2, with no clear D. The germline V gene encodes CDR1 MDHEN and CDR2 SYDVKM. V was cut by 3 bases and J by 2 bases, with 10 bases left in between. CDR3 size: 14 residues. The CDR3 sequence is CASSLGWGNYGYTF. As DNA, the CDR3 is TGTGCCAGCAGTTTGGGGTGGGGAAACTATGGCTACACCTTC.

J is TRBJ1-2 and V is TRBV6-1; D remains unclear. The CDR3 has 12 residues. V lost 4 bases to trimming and J lost 2 bases, with 5 bases between them. The V gene's germline CDR1 is MNHNS and CDR2 SASEGT. CDR3 sequence reads: CASSVRNYGYTF. CDR3 coding DNA: TGTGCCAGCAGTGTGAGGAACTATGGCTACACCTTC.